The rows below give T cell receptor beta chains drawn from one sample of a study of siplizumab effects on memory and regulatory T cells. The data were produced by immunoSEQ multiplex PCR, yet TCRdb's version contains in-frame clones alone and is incomplete. The table has tens of thousands of clones, about 90% seen once. The sequencing input was naive CD8+ T cells sorted from blood. The receptor set was obtained from a human donor in good health. The CDR3 runs from the conserved cysteine through the conserved F or W. Fields, in order: J gene, clone size, V gene, D gene, CDR3 length, CDR3 DNA, CDR3 protein. A D gene is named only where the DNA matches it firmly. Some rows have no size entry. The others give once, few or many, or a class for an expanded clone.

TRBJ1-1 | NA | TRBV6-5 | TRBD1 | 14 | TGTGCCAGCAGTTGGGGGACAGCGAACACTGAAGCTTTCTTT | CASSWGTANTEAFF
TRBJ2-7 | few | TRBV7-6 | TRBD1 | 14 | TGTGCCAGCAGCTTAGACAGGGGATCATACGAGCAGTACTTC | CASSLDRGSYEQYF
TRBJ2-7 | NA | TRBV6-5 | NA | 13 | TGTGCCAGCAGTTACCTCTCAGGGGACGAGCAGTACTTC | CASSYLSGDEQYF
TRBJ2-5 | NA | TRBV7-9 | TRBD1 | 16 | TGTGCCAGCAGCTTATGGGACAGAGGGGAGCAAGAGACCCAGTACTTC | CASSLWDRGEQETQYF
TRBJ2-5 | NA | TRBV2 | NA | 9 | TGTGCCACCTGGGACCCCCGGTACTTC | CATWDPRYF
TRBJ2-7 | NA | TRBV5-5 | NA | 11 | TGTGCCAGCAGCTTTTCCTACGAGCAGTACTTC | CASSFSYEQYF
TRBJ1-2 | NA | TRBV18 | TRBD1 | 15 | TGTGCCAGCTTCGGGACAGGGAGATGGGGCTATGGCTACACCTTC | CASFGTGRWGYGYTF
TRBJ1-2 | NA | TRBV29-1 | TRBD1 | 13 | TGCAGCGTTGAAATGCGGACAGGATATGGCTACACCTTC | CSVEMRTGYGYTF
TRBJ2-7 | NA | TRBV7-9 | TRBD1 | 15 | TGTGCCAGCAGCTTAGTTTTGCAGGGGGAAAACGAGCAGTACTTC | CASSLVLQGENEQYF
TRBJ2-5 | once | TRBV12-5 | NA | 16 | TGTGCTAGTGGACCCTTCACGGCACAGCCCCAAGAGACCCAGTACTTC | CASGPFTAQPQETQYF
TRBJ2-1 | NA | TRBV19 | TRBD1 | 15 | TGTGCCAGTAGTCCGGGACAGCCTTCCTACAATGAGCAGTTCTTC | CASSPGQPSYNEQFF
TRBJ2-1 | NA | TRBV6-5 | TRBD2 | 15 | TGTGCCAGCACCCAACTAGCGGGAGGTTACAATGAGCAGTTCTTC | CASTQLAGGYNEQFF
TRBJ2-7 | NA | TRBV5-1 | TRBD1 | 13 | TGCGCCAGCAGCACAATGGGACAGTACGAGCAGTACTTC | CASSTMGQYEQYF
TRBJ2-2 | once | TRBV6-1 | NA | 14 | TGTGCCAGCAGTCCCCCCCCGGACACCGGGGAGCTGTTTTTT | CASSPPPDTGELFF
TRBJ2-1 | NA | TRBV30 | NA | 11 | TGTGCCTGGGAGGGGGGGGATGAGCAGTTCTTC | CAWEGGDEQFF
TRBJ1-3 | few | TRBV18 | NA | 10 | TGTGCCAGCGAGGGAAACACCATATATTTT | CASEGNTIYF
TRBJ1-3 | NA | TRBV7-2 | NA | 14 | TGTGCCAGCAGCTTCCCCGACTCTGGAAACACCATATATTTT | CASSFPDSGNTIYF
TRBJ1-5 | NA | TRBV15 | NA | 15 | TGTGCCACCAGCAGAGGGCGGGGGGGCAATCAGCCCCAGCATTTT | CATSRGRGGNQPQHF
TRBJ1-1 | NA | TRBV7-9 | TRBD1 | 14 | TGTGCCAGCAGCTTTATGAAAGACAGGGCACAAGCTTTCTTT | CASSFMKDRAQAFF
TRBJ2-7 | NA | TRBV11-2 | TRBD2 | 14 | TGTGCCAGCAGCTACGGGACTAGCGGCTACGAGCAGTACTTC | CASSYGTSGYEQYF
TRBJ1-3 | NA | TRBV10-3 | TRBD1 | 17 | TGTGCCATCGCTCAGACGTACCCAGGGGGCTCGGGAAACACCATATATTTT | CAIAQTYPGGSGNTIYF
TRBJ1-2 | few | TRBV6-1 | NA | 13 | TGTGCCAGCAGATTACAGGGTGGCTATGGCTACACCTTC | CASRLQGGYGYTF
TRBJ1-5 | once | TRBV15 | NA | 12 | TGTGCCACCAGTCTAGACAATCAGCCCCAGCATTTT | CATSLDNQPQHF
TRBJ2-2 | NA | TRBV7-3 | NA | 13 | TGTGCCAGCACCGACACGAACACCGGGGAGCTGTTTTTT | CASTDTNTGELFF
TRBJ2-1 | few | TRBV11-2 | NA | 12 | TGTGCCAGCAGCTTAGATGGCAATGAGCAGTTCTTC | CASSLDGNEQFF
TRBJ2-1 | NA | TRBV11-2 | TRBD2 | 15 | TGTGCCAGCAGCTTAACCAGCGGGATCTACAATGAGCAGTTCTTC | CASSLTSGIYNEQFF
TRBJ2-3 | once | TRBV7-9 | NA | 15 | TGTGCCAGCATCCAGGGCCTGTCTAGCACAGATACGCAGTATTTT | CASIQGLSSTDTQYF
TRBJ1-1 | NA | TRBV4-2 | NA | 13 | TGTGCCAGCAGCCAAGCGGTTGGGACTGAAGCTTTCTTT | CASSQAVGTEAFF
TRBJ2-1 | once | TRBV19 | NA | 14 | TGTGCCAGTGGAATATTGGGAACCCTCAATGAGCAGTTCTTC | CASGILGTLNEQFF
TRBJ1-2 | once | TRBV7-6 | NA | 16 | TGTGCCAGCAGCTTATTGGGGTCGGGGACTGACTATGGCTACACCTTC | CASSLLGSGTDYGYTF
TRBJ1-1 | once | TRBV7-6 | TRBD1 | 16 | TGTGCCAGCAGCTTAGAACCGGACAGGGGGAACACTGAAGCTTTCTTT | CASSLEPDRGNTEAFF
TRBJ2-1 | once | TRBV29-1 | TRBD2 | 13 | TGCAGCGTCGGACTAGCCGGCTACAATGAGCAGTTCTTC | CSVGLAGYNEQFF
TRBJ2-3 | NA | TRBV15 | NA | 15 | TGTGCCACCAGCAGAGGGACGGACTCTACGGATACGCAGTATTTT | CATSRGTDSTDTQYF
TRBJ2-1 | NA | TRBV19 | NA | 13 | TGTGCCAGTACCGACCTAGCGTACAATGAGCAGTTCTTC | CASTDLAYNEQFF
TRBJ2-7 | NA | TRBV4-1 | NA | 14 | TGCGCCAGCAGCCAAGAGACGGTCTCCTACGAGCAGTACTTC | CASSQETVSYEQYF
TRBJ2-2 | once | TRBV10-1 | NA | 14 | TGCGCCAGCAGTTGGGGACCGGGCACCGGGGAGCTGTTTTTT | CASSWGPGTGELFF
TRBJ1-2 | NA | TRBV25-1 | NA | 12 | TGTGCCAGCCGGGACGGTCTAGGGGGCTACACCTTC | CASRDGLGGYTF
TRBJ1-5 | NA | TRBV19 | NA | 15 | TGTGCCAGTAGTCTTAACGGTGGGGGGAGTCAGCCCCAGCATTTT | CASSLNGGGSQPQHF
TRBJ2-1 | NA | TRBV27 | TRBD2 | 17 | TGTGCCAGCAGTTTATCGAACCGCGGGGGGGTTTTCGTCGAGCAGTTCTTC | CASSLSNRGGVFVEQFF
TRBJ2-3 | NA | TRBV5-6 | NA | 15 | TGTGCCAGCAGCCGTCCGGGGGGCTTGACAGATACGCAGTATTTT | CASSRPGGLTDTQYF
TRBJ1-1 | NA | TRBV5-6 | NA | 14 | TGTGCCAGCAGCTTGGGCTTTTTAAGTTCTGAAGCTTTCTTT | CASSLGFLSSEAFF
TRBJ2-3 | NA | TRBV30 | TRBD2 | 16 | TGTGCCTGGAGTGTGACTGCGGGAGCCTCCACAGATACGCAGTATTTT | CAWSVTAGASTDTQYF
TRBJ2-1 | NA | TRBV19 | NA | 16 | TGTGCCAGTAGTATAGACCCCCTGGGCTCCTACAATGAGCAGTTCTTC | CASSIDPLGSYNEQFF
TRBJ2-1 | NA | TRBV19 | NA | 13 | TGTGCCAGTAGTATAGGTTTTTACAATGAGCAGTTCTTC | CASSIGFYNEQFF
TRBJ2-7 | NA | TRBV4-1 | TRBD1 | 14 | TGCGCCAGCAGCCCGCGGACAGGGGGCGCCGAGCAGTACTTC | CASSPRTGGAEQYF
TRBJ2-2 | NA | TRBV27 | NA | 14 | TGTGCCAGCAGTATTGATAGGTTAGCCGGGGAGCTGTTTTTT | CASSIDRLAGELFF